The 31 T cell receptor beta chains below all came from one sample that was sequenced in a study of radiotherapy plus CTLA-4 blockade in lung cancer. Here immunoSEQ multiplex PCR was the method, and the copy in TCRdb shows in-frame clones only, minus some. The sample contains more than 75,000 clones, 65% to 85% of which appear only once. The source was peripheral blood, collected from a patient treated with radiotherapy plus ipilimumab. The receptors originated from a human donor with non-small cell lung cancer who had a partial response to radiotherapy plus ipilimumab. Some clones in this sample may be carry-over from other donors' samples.

As concerns this clone: The junction departs from the called germline gene at one end, perhaps through a read error. The chain carries TRBV18 and TRBJ1-2; D is possibly TRBD1 (5 bases). This CDR3 region has 16 residues. Germline CDR1 KGHSH, CDR2 LQKENI. The CDR3: CAGSPLQGSDNYGYTF. Written as DNA, the CDR3 is TGTGCCGGCTCACCACTCCAGGGTTCGGATAACTATGGCTACACCTTC. The full variable domain, completed using reference TRBV18 and TRBJ1-2, is NAGVMQNPRHLVRRRGQEARLRCSPMKGHSHVYWYRQLPEEGLKFMVYLQKENIIDESGMPKERFSAEFPKEGPSILRIQQVVRGDSAAYFCAGSPLQGSDNYGYTFGSGTRLTVV.

The chain couples TRBV28 to TRBJ1-3; no clear D. Germline CDR1 reads MDHEN; CDR2 reads SYDVKM. The ends were cut back, 9 bases at V and 0 bases at J, with 9 bases in the middle. The CDR3 runs to 13 residues. The CDR3 DNA is TGTGCCAGTATTCAGTACTCTGGAAACACCATATATTTT. The encoded protein is CASIQYSGNTIYF.

This clone came up a few times. The J gene is TRBJ2-1, the V gene TRBV6-5; D call uncertain. Germline V gives CDR1 MNHEY, CDR2 SVGAGI. The CDR3 consists of 11 residues. Trimming shortened V by 5 bases and J by 5 bases, and 4 bases separated the two germline ends. In nucleotides, the CDR3 is TGTGCCAGCAGTCAGAACAATGAGCAGTTCTTC. Amino acids: CASSQNNEQFF.

This chain connects TRBV7-2 to TRBJ2-7; 7 positions agree with TRBD2. Unmatched junction bases numbered 13, after V lost 5 bases and J lost 6 bases. CDR3 length: 15 amino acids. Germline CDR1 SGHTA, CDR2 FQGNSA. CDR3 loop: CASSLSGAPQVEQYF. The CDR3 DNA follows: TGTGCCAGCAGCCTAAGCGGGGCCCCCCAAGTCGAGCAGTACTTC.

V usage is TRBV2 and J usage is TRBJ2-3; 12 positions match TRBD2. There are 15 residues in the CDR3. The junction had 6 bases not matched to a gene; V was cut back by 6 bases and J by 5 bases. Germline V gene sequence: CDR1 SNHLY, CDR2 FYNNEI. In DNA form, the CDR3 reads TGTGCCAGCAGGGGACTAGCGGGTAGGGGAGATACGCAGTATTTT. The encoded protein is CASRGLAGRGDTQYF.

The chain links TRBV30 to TRBJ1-6; D is uncertain. Germline V gene lookup returns CDR1 GTSNPN and CDR2 SVGIG (reference sequence). The V end was cut by 1 base, the J end by 0 bases, with 13 bases between. The CDR3 length is 17 residues. CDR3 residues: CAWSGATGSSYNSPLHF. The CDR3 region has the DNA TGTGCCTGGAGTGGGGCGACGGGGAGCTCCTATAATTCACCCCTCCACTTT.

This clone was detected only a few times. The chain couples TRBV30 to TRBJ1-2; weak D call: TRBD1 (6 bases). With 4 bases removed from V and 2 bases from J, the gap between germline ends came to 14 bases. The CDR3 is 14 amino acids. In germline, CDR1 is GTSNPN, CDR2 SVGIG (reference sequence). Here the CDR3 DNA reads TGTGCCTGGACCGGGACATCTAGAAACTATGGCTACACCTTC. It encodes CAWTGTSRNYGYTF.

The rearrangement joins TRBV5-1 to TRBJ1-1, with D hard to call. This CDR3 contains 13 residues. Germline loops: CDR1 SGHRS, CDR2 YFSETQ. Trimming removed 2 bases from V and 0 bases from J, with 5 bases in between. Here the CDR3 DNA reads TGCGCCAGCAGCTTCAGTATGAACACTGAAGCTTTCTTT. It specifies CASSFSMNTEAFF.

The genes are TRBV6-1 and TRBJ1-1; D is possibly TRBD1 (5 bases). The CDR3 covers 13 residues. V gave up 11 bases and J gave up 1 base, with 14 bases separating them. Germline CDR1 MNHNS, CDR2 SASEGT. The CDR3 bases are TGTGCCGGGCGGTGGGGGGGGAACACTGAAGCTTTCTTT. Its translation: CAGRWGGNTEAFF.

The V and J genes are TRBV5-3 and TRBJ2-5; 11 nucleotides align to TRBD2. TRBV5-3 is annotated as an ORF whose role is uncertain. The length of the CDR3 is 16 residues. The V gene end was trimmed by 4 bases and the J gene end by 5 bases; junction bases not matched to a gene: 10. The CDR3 here is CARSGRLAGGWETQYF. In DNA form, the CDR3 reads TGTGCCAGAAGCGGAAGGCTAGCGGGAGGATGGGAGACCCAGTACTTC.

In nucleotides, the CDR3 is TGTGCCAGTAGTATAGAGGGCCGGCCACAGTACTTC. Translated, it gives CASSIEGRPQYF. J is TRBJ2-5 and V is TRBV19; D remains unclear. CDR1 and CDR2 (germline): LNHDA, SQIVND (reference sequence). With 0 bases removed from V and 11 bases from J, the gap between germline ends came to 10 bases. The CDR3 spans 12 residues. The variable domain in full, completed from reference TRBV19 and TRBJ2-5, reads DGGITQSPKYLFRKEGQNVTLSCEQNLNHDAMYWYRQDPGQGLRLIYYSQIVNDFQKGDIAEGYSVSREKKESFPLTVTSAQKNPTAFYLCASSIEGRPQYFGPGTRLLVL.

The CDR3 here is CASSLSRVGSYEQYF. As DNA, the CDR3 is TGTGCCAGCAGCTTAAGCCGAGTCGGCTCCTACGAGCAGTACTTC. The chain joins TRBV11-3 to TRBJ2-7; no definite D call. Trimming removed 2 bases at V and 0 bases at J, with 11 bases between. The CDR3 length is 15 residues. The germline V gene encodes CDR1 SGHNT and CDR2 YENEEA.

The chain links TRBV19 to TRBJ1-1, with D hard to call. V lost 11 bases, J lost 3 bases, and 13 bases lay in between. The germline V gene has CDR1 LNHDA and CDR2 SQIVND (reference sequence). This CDR3 has 12 amino acids. The chain's CDR3 is CASGYRDTEAFF. For the CDR3, the DNA is TGTGCCTCGGGTTATCGGGACACTGAAGCTTTCTTT.

The chain couples TRBV11-3 to TRBJ1-2, with TRBD1 matching over 7 bases. The CDR3 loop spans 13 amino acids. Unmatched junction bases numbered 5, after V lost 5 bases and J lost 5 bases. Germline CDR1 is SGHNT and CDR2 is YENEEA. The CDR3 sequence is CASSEGQPYGYTF. The CDR3 DNA reads TGTGCCAGCAGCGAGGGACAGCCTTATGGCTACACCTTC.

This clone was counted a few times. The gene calls are TRBV19 and TRBJ1-4; D possibly corresponds to TRBD1 (5 bases). Trimming cost V 5 bases and J 3 bases, with 13 bases left between them. The length of the CDR3 is 15 residues. CDR1 is LNHDA and CDR2 is SQIVND in the germline V gene (reference sequence). CDR3 region: CASSRQTVANEKLFF. The CDR3, as DNA: TGTGCCAGTAGTCGCCAGACAGTGGCTAATGAAAAACTGTTTTTT.

This chain joins TRBV11-2 and TRBJ2-1, with 11 bases lining up with TRBD2. Trimming at V came to 3 bases and at J to 9 bases, leaving 7 bases not matched to a gene. Germline V gene sequence: CDR1 SGHAT, CDR2 FQNNGV. This CDR3 contains 15 residues. The CDR3 sequence is CASSFHSGGAGEQFF. Here the CDR3 DNA reads TGTGCCAGCAGCTTTCATAGCGGGGGGGCTGGTGAGCAGTTCTTC.

The chain combines TRBV2 with TRBJ1-1; 9 nucleotides match TRBD1. The length of the CDR3 is 14 residues. J lost 2 bases, V lost 8 bases, and 6 bases had no gene match. CDR1 and CDR2 from the germline V gene are SNHLY and FYNNEI. In DNA form, the CDR3 reads TGTGCCAGCCGGTCTACAGGGGGCAACACTGAAGCTTTCTTT. It is translated as CASRSTGGNTEAFF.

This chain connects TRBV5-6 to TRBJ2-5; maybe TRBD1 (6 bases). There are 16 residues in the CDR3. The germline V and J ends were trimmed by 6 bases and 5 bases, with 23 bases remaining between them. Germline values: CDR1 SGHDT, CDR2 YYEEEE. In DNA form, the CDR3 reads TGTGCCAGCAATCCAGGAGCGTGGAGTAGGGGGGAGACCCAGTACTTC. Amino acid sequence: CASNPGAWSRGETQYF. The entire variable domain, with the rest obtained from reference TRBV5-6 and TRBJ2-5, is as follows: DAGVTQSPTHLIKTRGQQVTLRCSPKSGHDTVSWYQQALGQGPQFIFQYYEEEERQRGNFPDRFSGHQFPNYSSELNVNALLLGDSALYLCASNPGAWSRGETQYFGPGTRLLVL.

The rearrangement uses TRBV10-2 and TRBJ2-1; 7 nucleotides align to TRBD2. The V gene's germline CDR1 is WSHSY and CDR2 SAAADI. The CDR3 spans 15 residues. With V trimmed by 4 bases and J by 4 bases, 7 bases remained unmatched. CDR3 DNA sequence: TGCGCCAGCAGTGCCGCCGGGGGGATATACAATGAGCAGTTCTTC. Its translation: CASSAAGGIYNEQFF.

This clone was detected a few times. The rearrangement joins TRBV13 to TRBJ1-2; D is unresolved. CDR3 size: 14 residues. V shed 0 bases and J shed 7 bases, with 12 bases lying between them. Germline CDR1 is PRHDT and CDR2 is FYEKMQ (reference sequence). The CDR3 is CASSLGNPLSGYTF. For the CDR3, the DNA is TGTGCCAGCAGCTTAGGCAACCCCCTTAGTGGCTACACCTTC.

The chain joins TRBV7-2 to TRBJ1-1, with 9 nucleotides matching TRBD1. The V gene end was trimmed by 1 base and the J gene end by 1 base; junction bases not matched to a gene: 1. Germline lookup yields CDR1 SGHTA and CDR2 FQGNSA. The CDR3 is 15 amino acids. The CDR3 DNA reads TGTGCCAGCAGCTTAGAGGGACAGGGGAACACTGAAGCTTTCTTT. It codes for CASSLEGQGNTEAFF.

CDR3 loop: CASSPKNRESYEQYF. The DNA of the CDR3 is TGTGCCAGCTCACCGAAAAACAGGGAATCCTACGAGCAGTACTTC. The chain uses TRBV18 and TRBJ2-7; a weak D match, TRBD1 (6 bases). The germline CDR1 and CDR2 sequences are KGHSH and LQKENI. The V end was cut by 3 bases, the J end by 1 base, with 13 bases between. The CDR3 sequence is 15 residues long.

V and J are TRBV19 and TRBJ1-5, with 7 nucleotides matching TRBD1. Germline V gene data show CDR1 as LNHDA and CDR2 as SQIVND (reference sequence). The CDR3 spans 13 residues. With V trimmed by 7 bases and J by 4 bases, 4 bases remained unmatched. CDR3 coding DNA: TGTGCCAGTAATAGGGACAGAAATCAGCCCCAGCATTTT. It specifies CASNRDRNQPQHF. Full variable domain (missing parts from reference TRBV19 and TRBJ1-5): DGGITQSPKYLFRKEGQNVTLSCEQNLNHDAMYWYRQDPGQGLRLIYYSQIVNDFQKGDIAEGYSVSREKKESFPLTVTSAQKNPTAFYLCASNRDRNQPQHFGDGTRLSIL.

On this clone: Mismatch with germline at one junction end may stem from a read error. This rearrangement joins TRBV7-2 to TRBJ1-2; 8 bases map to TRBD1. The CDR3 is made up of 15 amino acids. CDR1 is SGHTA, CDR2 FQGNSA, per germline. CDR3 residues: CAGSPRQGSYHGYTF. The CDR3 region has the DNA TGTGCCGGCAGCCCCCGACAGGGGAGCTACCATGGCTACACCTTC. The entire variable domain, with the rest obtained from reference TRBV7-2 and TRBJ1-2, is as follows: GAGVSQSPSNKVTEKGKDVELRCDPISGHTALYWYRQSLGQGLEFLIYFQGNSAPDKSGLPSDRFSAERTGGSVSTLTIQRTQQEDSAVYLCAGSPRQGSYHGYTFGSGTRLTVV.

This rearrangement joins TRBV7-8 to TRBJ2-7; tentative D call: TRBD1 (5 bases). The CDR3 sequence is 13 residues long. Germline assignment: CDR1 SGHVS and CDR2 FQNEAQ. Between the trimmed V and J ends, which lost 2 bases and 3 bases, there was a span of 8 bases. The CDR3 bases are TGTGCCAGCAGCTTAACCCAGGGCTACGAGCAGTACTTC. It encodes CASSLTQGYEQYF.

V gene TRBV5-1 combines with J gene TRBJ2-3; TRBD2 matches at 13 bases. Germline V lookup: CDR1 SGHRS, CDR2 YFSETQ. This CDR3 is built from 18 residues. The V gene end was trimmed by 4 bases and the J gene end by 5 bases; junction bases not matched to a gene: 13. The CDR3 DNA follows: TGCGCCAGCAGCACCCCGGGACTAGCGGGGCCTAGCGGAGATACGCAGTATTTT. This encodes CASSTPGLAGPSGDTQYF.

This clone was seen more than once but under ten times. The chain uses TRBV14 and TRBJ2-7, with D perhaps matching TRBD2 (5 bases). Germline CDR1 is SGHDN and CDR2 is FVKESK. Between the trimmed V and J ends, which lost 0 bases and 6 bases, there was a span of 15 bases. CDR3 size: 15 residues. The CDR3 DNA reads TGTGCCAGCAGCCAAGATATTGGGGAGTTCGGCGAGCAGTACTTC. Translated, it gives CASSQDIGEFGEQYF.

The chain couples TRBV4-2 to TRBJ2-1, with TRBD2 matching over 12 bases. The CDR3 has 19 residues. J gave up 1 base and V 1 base, and 8 bases lay outside the gene matches. Germline values: CDR1 LGHNA, CDR2 YNFKEQ. The CDR3: CASSQGASGRAGSYNEQFF. The CDR3 DNA follows: TGTGCCAGCAGCCAAGGGGCTAGCGGGAGGGCCGGGTCCTACAATGAGCAGTTCTTC.

This chain links TRBV7-2 with TRBJ2-5; TRBD2 agrees at 12 bases. V was clipped by 5 bases and J by 6 bases; unmatched bases: 19. From germline, CDR1 is SGHTA and CDR2 FQGNSA. This CDR3 has 19 residues. The CDR3 DNA follows: TGTGCCAGCAGCCCGTCGACTAGCGGGGGTCAGGTAGCCACGAAGACCCAGTACTTC. It codes for CASSPSTSGGQVATKTQYF.

The genes are TRBV2 and TRBJ2-3; the match to TRBD1 covers 9 bases. CDR1 and CDR2 from the germline V gene are SNHLY and FYNNEI. The CDR3 runs to 15 residues. The J segment lost 7 bases and the V segment lost 5 bases, leaving 10 bases of the junction unmatched. The CDR3 protein is CASSRGAGQGYTQYF. CDR3 coding DNA: TGTGCCAGCAGTCGAGGGGCGGGACAGGGATATACGCAGTATTTT.

This clone was seen a few times. The chain joins TRBV18 to TRBJ1-3, with D possibly being TRBD1 (6 bases). Germline CDR1 and CDR2: KGHSH and LQKENI. This CDR3 has 16 residues. V gave up 6 bases and J gave up 0 bases, with 15 bases separating them. The chain's CDR3 is CASSRLGHLSGNTIYF. The CDR3 DNA is TGTGCCAGCTCTCGTTTGGGACACCTCTCTGGAAACACCATATATTTT.